A single sample is the source of the 2 T cell receptor beta chains below, sequenced in a study of identical twins. TCRdb ran MiXCR on the 5' RACE reads and lists one entry per CDR3 protein. The sample holds about 890,000 distinct CDR3 sequences, about 12% seen once. The same data also went into a second study, on yellow fever vaccine responses in identical twins.

What was sequenced was PBMCs. The receptors were gathered from a woman between 18 and 29 years old in good health.

In this sample, this clonotype turned up a few times. The chain has TRBV15 and TRBJ2-3, with D uncertain. CDR1 and CDR2 from the germline V gene are LNHNV and YYDKDF (reference sequence). The CDR3 covers 15 residues. V was trimmed by 0 bases and J by 0 bases, leaving 7 bases between them. The CDR3 spells CATSRDGRSTDTQYF. Here the CDR3 DNA reads TGTGCCACCAGCAGAGATGGCAGAAGCACAGATACGCAGTATTTT.

This clonotype was counted ten times or more. The CDR3, as DNA: TGCGCCAGTTCCAGCGCCGAGGCCTACAATGAGCAGTTCTTC. Translation gives CASSSAEAYNEQFF. The chain employs TRBV10-1 and TRBJ2-1, with D hard to call. The length of the CDR3 is 14 residues. V lost 9 bases and J lost 2, with 14 bases in between. Germline V lookup: CDR1 WNHNN, CDR2 SYGVQD (reference sequence).